The clone carrying this TCR beta chain occurred many times. Its antigen is not known. This entry comes from a study of CD8 T cells in ankylosing spondylitis. Study conclusions and caveats: Matched ankylosing spondylitis synovial fluid reportedly showed significant enrichment of disease-linked clones. A subset of motif variants has previously been described in the synovial fluid and blood of reactive arthritis.

Germline lookup yields CDR1 SGDLS and CDR2 YYNGEE. The CDR3 has 18 residues. V shed 4 bases and J 2 bases; nucleotides not matched to a gene: 10. It was by quantitative 5'-RACE with molecular barcodes that TCR beta libraries were made. From the 5' RACE reads, TCRdb called clonotypes with MiXCR, one entry per CDR3 protein. The table records about 7,900 distinct CDR3 sequences, 3.9% of them present only once. The rearrangement links TRBV9 to TRBJ2-1; 12 nucleotides align to TRBD2. The sequence came from a female donor with ankylosing spondylitis or in good health (not recorded which). Source material: blood, either unsorted or a sorted T cell fraction (not recorded which). The CDR3 DNA follows: TGTGCCAGCAGCCCCCAAATAAGACTAGCGGGGGCCTACAATGAGCAGTTCTTC. Its protein product is CASSPQIRLAGAYNEQFF.